Listed below are T cell receptor beta chains from one sample, sequenced in a study of cytomegalovirus exposure and HLA in healthy donors. Only in-frame clones appear in the TCRdb table, and some are missing; sequencing was by immunoSEQ multiplex PCR. The sample comprises some 150,000 clones, more than 80% of which are singletons, and less than 7% rests with the top ten. The sequenced sample was PBMCs. The receptors originated from a woman in her 30s in good health and CMV-seropositive. The CDR3 runs from the conserved cysteine through the conserved F or W. A D gene is named only where the DNA matches it firmly. Some rows have no size entry. The others give once, few or many, or a class for an expanded clone.

V	D	size	J	DNA	CDR3
TRBV9	TRBD2	NA	TRBJ2-3	TGTGCCAGCAGCGTTAGCGGGGGGGCCGTGACAGATACGCAGTATTTT	CASSVSGGAVTDTQYF
TRBV5-1	TRBD2	NA	TRBJ2-3	TGCGCCAGCAGCTTGGCCCAGCGGGGGGGCCGTACAGATACGCAGTATTTT	CASSLAQRGGRTDTQYF
TRBV2	NA	NA	TRBJ2-2	TGTGCCAGCAGTGATCCTAGCCCAGTCGACACCGGGGAGCTGTTTTTT	CASSDPSPVDTGELFF
TRBV29-1	NA	NA	TRBJ1-2	TGCAGCGTCGAAAGGGGCTATGGCTACACCTTC	CSVERGYGYTF
TRBV19	TRBD1	NA	TRBJ2-7	TGTGCCAGTAGTAGCGGGACAGGGAGCTCCTACGAGCAGTACTTC	CASSSGTGSSYEQYF
TRBV27	NA	NA	TRBJ1-2	TGTGCCAGCAGGAGGCAGGGGCCCCCCTATGGCTACACCTTC	CASRRQGPPYGYTF
TRBV5-8	NA	once	TRBJ2-1	TGTGCCAGCAGCTCCTCGGGGATCAGGAGCGATGAGCAGTTCTTC	CASSSSGIRSDEQFF
TRBV2	NA	once	TRBJ1-1	TGTGCCAGCAGTGGGGACACCTCCAATATGAACACTGAAGCTTTCTTT	CASSGDTSNMNTEAFF
TRBV29-1	TRBD1	once	TRBJ2-3	TGCAGCGTTGACCCCACCGGGACAGGGGAAGATACGCAGTATTTT	CSVDPTGTGEDTQYF
TRBV7-8	TRBD2	once	TRBJ2-3	TGTGCCAGCAGCTTAGGGTCGACTAGCGGAAACACAGATACGCAGTATTTT	CASSLGSTSGNTDTQYF